This TCR beta chain was documented in a study of CD8+ T cells in alopecia areata. Study-wide background: Treated patients took oral tofacitinib at 5 to 10 mg twice daily.

Treatment reported: oral pan-JAK inhibitor, 5-10 mg twice daily. Those with alopecia areata gave lesional scalp punch biopsies and peripheral blood. After isolation, RNA underwent reverse transcription to generate cDNA as the sequencing template. Clones were read by immunoSEQ multiplex PCR, and TCRdb kept only the in-frame ones, dropping some. The sample has over 150,000 clones; around three fifths are singletons. Trimming shortened V by 7 bases and J by 6 bases, and 18 bases separated the two germline ends. This CDR3 is 13 amino acids long. Germline CDR1 is SQVTM and CDR2 is ANQGSEA. This chain joins TRBV29-1 and TRBJ1-1; D gene uncertain. The TCR sequence derives from a human donor with alopecia areata. The input for sequencing was CD4+ T cells sorted from blood, taken at week 24, from a patient treated with tofacitinib. The CDR3 region is CSGARSAAAEAFF. Written as DNA, the CDR3 is TGCAGCGGGGCTCGGAGCGCGGCGGCTGAAGCTTTCTTT. The full variable domain, its missing parts supplied by reference TRBV29-1 and TRBJ1-1, is SAVISQKPSRDICQRGTSLTIQCQVDSQVTMMFWYRQQPGQSLTLIATANQGSEATYESGFVIDKFPISRPNLTFSTLTVSNMSPEDSSIYLCSGARSAAAEAFFGQGTRLTVV.